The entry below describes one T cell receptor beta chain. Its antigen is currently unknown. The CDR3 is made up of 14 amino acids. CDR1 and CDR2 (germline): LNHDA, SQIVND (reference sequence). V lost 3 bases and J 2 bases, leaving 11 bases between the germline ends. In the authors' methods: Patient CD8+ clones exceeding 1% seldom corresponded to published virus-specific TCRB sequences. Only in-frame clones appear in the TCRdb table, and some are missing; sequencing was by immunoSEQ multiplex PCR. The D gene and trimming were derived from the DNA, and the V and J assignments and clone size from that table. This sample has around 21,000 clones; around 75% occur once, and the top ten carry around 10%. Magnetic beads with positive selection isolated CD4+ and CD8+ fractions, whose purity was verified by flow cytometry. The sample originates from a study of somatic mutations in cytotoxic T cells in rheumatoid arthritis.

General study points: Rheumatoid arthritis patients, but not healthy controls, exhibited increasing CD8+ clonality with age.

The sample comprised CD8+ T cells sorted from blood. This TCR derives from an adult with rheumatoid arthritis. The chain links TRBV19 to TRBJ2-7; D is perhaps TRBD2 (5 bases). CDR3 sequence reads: CASSIYGLTYEQYF. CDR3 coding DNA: TGTGCCAGTAGTATCTACGGACTTACCTACGAGCAGTACTTC.